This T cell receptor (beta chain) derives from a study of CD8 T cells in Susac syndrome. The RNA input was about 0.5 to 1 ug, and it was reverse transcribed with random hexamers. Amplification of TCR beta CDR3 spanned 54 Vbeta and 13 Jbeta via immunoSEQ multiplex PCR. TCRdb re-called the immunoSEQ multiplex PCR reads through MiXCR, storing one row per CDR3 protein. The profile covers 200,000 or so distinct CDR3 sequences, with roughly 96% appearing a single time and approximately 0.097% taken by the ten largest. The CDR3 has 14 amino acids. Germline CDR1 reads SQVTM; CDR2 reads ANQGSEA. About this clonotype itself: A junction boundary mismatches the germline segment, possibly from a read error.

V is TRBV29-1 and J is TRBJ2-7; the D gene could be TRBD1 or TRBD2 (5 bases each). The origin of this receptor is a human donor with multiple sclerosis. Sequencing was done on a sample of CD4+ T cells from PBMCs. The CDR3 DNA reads TGCAGCGTTCTTATACCGGGACCCCGCTACGAGCAGTATTTC. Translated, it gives CSVLIPGPRYEQYF.